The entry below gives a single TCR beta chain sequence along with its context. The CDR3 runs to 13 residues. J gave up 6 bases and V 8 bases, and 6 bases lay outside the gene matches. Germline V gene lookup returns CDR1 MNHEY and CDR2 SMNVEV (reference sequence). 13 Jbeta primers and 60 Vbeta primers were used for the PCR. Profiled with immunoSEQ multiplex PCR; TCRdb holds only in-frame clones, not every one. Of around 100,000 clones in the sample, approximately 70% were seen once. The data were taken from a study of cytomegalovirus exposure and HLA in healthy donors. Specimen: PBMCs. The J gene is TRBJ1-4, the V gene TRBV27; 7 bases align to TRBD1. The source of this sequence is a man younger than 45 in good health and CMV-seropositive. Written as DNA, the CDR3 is TGTGCCAGCGCACAGGGGTTCTATGAAAAACTGTTTTTT. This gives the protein CASAQGFYEKLFF.